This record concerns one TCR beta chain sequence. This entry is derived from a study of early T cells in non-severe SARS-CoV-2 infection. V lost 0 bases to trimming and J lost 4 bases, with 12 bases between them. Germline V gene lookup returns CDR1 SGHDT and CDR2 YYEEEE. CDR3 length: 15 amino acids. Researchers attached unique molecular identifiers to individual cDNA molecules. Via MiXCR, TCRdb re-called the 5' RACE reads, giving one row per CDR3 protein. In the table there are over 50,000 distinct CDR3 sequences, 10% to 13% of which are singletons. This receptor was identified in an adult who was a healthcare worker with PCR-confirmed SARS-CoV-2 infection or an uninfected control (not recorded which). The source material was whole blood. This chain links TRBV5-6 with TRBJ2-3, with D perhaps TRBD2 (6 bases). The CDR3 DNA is TGTGCCAGCAGCTTGGCTGGCGGGGTCTCAGATACGCAGTATTTT. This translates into CASSLAGGVSDTQYF.